The entry below describes one T cell receptor (beta chain). CDR1 and CDR2 (germline): SGHRS, YFSETQ. The ends lost 0 bases at V and 7 bases at J; junction bases unmatched: 1. The CDR3 has 13 amino acids. PCR involved 60 Vbeta and 13 Jbeta primers. Profiling relied on immunoSEQ multiplex PCR, and the TCRdb table lists in-frame clones only, not all of them. Of tens of thousands of clones listed, 82% were seen once; the top ten hold 10% to 13%. This entry comes from a study of cytomegalovirus exposure and HLA in healthy donors. Healthy people donating bone marrow made up the donors. This sequence was found in a woman aged 18-30 years in good health and CMV-seropositive. The gene calls are TRBV5-1 and TRBJ2-1; TRBD1 agrees at 7 bases. The specimen was PBMCs. The DNA for the CDR3 is TGCGCCAGCAGCTTGGCCAGGGGGAATGAGCAGTTCTTC. It codes for CASSLARGNEQFF.